This T cell receptor (beta chain) appears in the sequencing data of a study of CD8 T cells in ankylosing spondylitis (dated by TCRdb to about 2017). As for the study more broadly: T cell receptor beta repertoires were profiled in healthy donors and ankylosing spondylitis patients so that disease-linked TCR variants could be found. Peripheral blood was sampled, and synovial fluid was also collected from ankylosing spondylitis patients. The full study cohort comprised some 27 ankylosing spondylitis patients and about 110 healthy donors. On the study overall, not on this receptor specifically: The disease-linked clones had a CD8+ phenotype and were found at relatively low frequencies in peripheral blood. Some motif variants had previously been reported in the synovial fluid and blood of reactive arthritis patients, which suggests shared mechanisms of disease initiation. Blood from ankylosing spondylitis patients appeared to be characterized by a TCR beta motif composed of eight highly homologous amino acid variants. Significant enrichment of the disease-linked clones was reported in matched synovial fluid samples from ankylosing spondylitis patients.

The run used an Illumina HiSeq 2500. Quantitative 5'-RACE with molecular barcodes was used to prepare TCR beta libraries. On the study's bioinformatics: To identify disease-linked TCR variants, a new computational method was used, one built on a probabilistic model of VDJ rearrangement. TCRdb took the public reads, trimmed them with fastp at Q25, ran MiXCR for clone calling and kept in-frame beta chains. Every distinct CDR3 protein forms one entry, paired with its most common genes and DNA. The V and J calls and clone size are TCRdb's, not the authors'. This sample gives nearly 350,000 distinct CDR3 sequences in total; roughly 14% of them show up just once. The ten largest clones take up about 1% of the sample. Spanning cysteine to phenylalanine, the CDR3 consists of 12 amino acids. The CDR3 DNA has 36 bases and is translated from base 1. From a lookup of the germline V gene, CDR1 and CDR2 are KGHDR and SFDVKD. Trimming at the junction amounts to 4 bases on V and 5 bases on J, and the germline ends lie 6 bases apart.

Concerning this clonotype itself: Its antigen is still unknown. The sample holds no much larger clone one base away, and base qualities are not on file.

The chain is made from TRBV24-1 and TRBJ2-3; the best D guess is TRBD1, with 5 bases matching. Material for sequencing was blood, either unsorted or a sorted T cell fraction (not recorded which). The TCR comes from a male donor with ankylosing spondylitis or in good health (not recorded which). The nucleotide sequence is TGTGCCACCAGTGAAAGGGGAGATACGCAGTATTTT. It is translated as CATSERGDTQYF.